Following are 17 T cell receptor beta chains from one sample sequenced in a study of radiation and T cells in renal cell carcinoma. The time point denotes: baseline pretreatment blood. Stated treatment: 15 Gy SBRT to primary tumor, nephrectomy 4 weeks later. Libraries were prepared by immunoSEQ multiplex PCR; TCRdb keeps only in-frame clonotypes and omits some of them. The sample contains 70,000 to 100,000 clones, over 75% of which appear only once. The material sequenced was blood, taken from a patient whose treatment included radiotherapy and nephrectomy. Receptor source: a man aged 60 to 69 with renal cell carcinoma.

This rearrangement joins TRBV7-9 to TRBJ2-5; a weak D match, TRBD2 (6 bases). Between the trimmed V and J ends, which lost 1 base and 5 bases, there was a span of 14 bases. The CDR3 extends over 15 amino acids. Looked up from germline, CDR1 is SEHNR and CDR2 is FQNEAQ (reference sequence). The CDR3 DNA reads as TGTGCCAGCAGCTTAGGCGGGATTCTTCAGGAGACCCAGTACTTC. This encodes CASSLGGILQETQYF.

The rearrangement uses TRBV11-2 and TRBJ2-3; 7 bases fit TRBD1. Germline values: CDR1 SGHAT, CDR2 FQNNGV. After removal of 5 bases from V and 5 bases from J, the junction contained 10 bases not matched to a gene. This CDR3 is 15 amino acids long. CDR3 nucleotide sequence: TGTGCCAGCAGCCTACGCCGGGACAGTAGAGATACGCAGTATTTT. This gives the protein CASSLRRDSRDTQYF. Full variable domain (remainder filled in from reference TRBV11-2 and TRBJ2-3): EAGVAQSPRYKIIEKRQSVAFWCNPISGHATLYWYQQILGQGPKLLIQFQNNGVVDDSQLPKDRFSAERLKGVDSTLKIQPAKLEDSAVYLCASSLRRDSRDTQYFGPGTRLTVL.

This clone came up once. The CDR3 region is CASSPGTELYEQYF. The CDR3 coding sequence is TGTGCCAGCAGCCCCGGGACGGAACTTTACGAGCAGTACTTC. The genes are TRBV7-6 and TRBJ2-7, with D perhaps being TRBD1 or TRBD2 (5 bases each). This CDR3 is 14 amino acids long. CDR1 is SGHVS, CDR2 FNYEAQ, per germline. V lost 5 bases and J 4 bases, leaving 15 bases between the germline ends.

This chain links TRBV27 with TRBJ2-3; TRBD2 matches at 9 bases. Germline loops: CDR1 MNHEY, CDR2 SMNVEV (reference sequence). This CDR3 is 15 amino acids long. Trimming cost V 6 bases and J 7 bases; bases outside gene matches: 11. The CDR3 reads CASSQRLAGTNTQYF. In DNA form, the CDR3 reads TGTGCCAGCAGCCAGAGGCTAGCGGGAACTAATACGCAGTATTTT.

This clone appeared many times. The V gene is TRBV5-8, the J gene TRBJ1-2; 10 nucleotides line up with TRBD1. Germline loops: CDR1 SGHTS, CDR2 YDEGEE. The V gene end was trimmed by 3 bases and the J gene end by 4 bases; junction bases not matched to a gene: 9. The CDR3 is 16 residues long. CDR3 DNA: TGTGCCAGCAGCTCCGATGGGACAGGGGAGATCTATGGCTACACCTTC. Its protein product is CASSSDGTGEIYGYTF.

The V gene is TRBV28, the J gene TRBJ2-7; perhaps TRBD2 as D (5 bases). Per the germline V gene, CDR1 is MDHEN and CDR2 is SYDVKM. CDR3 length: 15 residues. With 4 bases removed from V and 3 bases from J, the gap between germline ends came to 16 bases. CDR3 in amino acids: CASSSTTRPLYEQYF. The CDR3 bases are TGTGCCAGCAGTTCCACTACTAGGCCTCTCTACGAGCAGTACTTC.

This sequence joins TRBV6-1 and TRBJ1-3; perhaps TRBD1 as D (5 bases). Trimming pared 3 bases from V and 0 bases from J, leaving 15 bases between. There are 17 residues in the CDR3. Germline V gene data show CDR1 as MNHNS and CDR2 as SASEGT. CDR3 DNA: TGTGCCAGCAGTGAGCCCGGACACGTTAACTCTGGAAACACCATATATTTT. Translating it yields CASSEPGHVNSGNTIYF.

The CDR3 nucleotides are TGTGCCAGCAGTTACTCGTCAGGGGGAACTGAAGCTTTCTTT. Translating it yields CASSYSSGGTEAFF. The chain recombines TRBV6-6 with TRBJ1-1; 7 bases map to TRBD1. J was trimmed by 5 bases and V by 0 bases; bases with no gene match: 3. This CDR3 contains 14 residues. Germline CDR1 MNHNY, CDR2 SVGAGI (reference sequence).

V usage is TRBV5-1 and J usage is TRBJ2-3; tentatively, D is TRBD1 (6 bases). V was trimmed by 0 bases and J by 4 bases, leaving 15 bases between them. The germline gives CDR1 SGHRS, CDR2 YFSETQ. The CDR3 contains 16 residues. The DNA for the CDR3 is TGCGCCAGCAGCTTGGACCCAGGGGTGATGGCAGATACGCAGTATTTT. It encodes CASSLDPGVMADTQYF.

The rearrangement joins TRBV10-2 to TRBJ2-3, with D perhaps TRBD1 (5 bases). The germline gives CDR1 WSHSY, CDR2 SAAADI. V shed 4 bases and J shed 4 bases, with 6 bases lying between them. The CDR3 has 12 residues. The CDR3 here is CASSVRADTQYF. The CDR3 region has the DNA TGCGCCAGCAGTGTCAGGGCAGATACGCAGTATTTT.

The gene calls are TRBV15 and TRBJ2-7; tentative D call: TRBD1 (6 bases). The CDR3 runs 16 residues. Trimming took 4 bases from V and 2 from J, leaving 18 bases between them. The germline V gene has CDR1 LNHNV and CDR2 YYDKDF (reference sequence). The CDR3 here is CATSTTTGNPAYEQYF. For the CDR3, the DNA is TGTGCCACCAGCACGACTACAGGGAATCCGGCCTACGAGCAGTACTTC.

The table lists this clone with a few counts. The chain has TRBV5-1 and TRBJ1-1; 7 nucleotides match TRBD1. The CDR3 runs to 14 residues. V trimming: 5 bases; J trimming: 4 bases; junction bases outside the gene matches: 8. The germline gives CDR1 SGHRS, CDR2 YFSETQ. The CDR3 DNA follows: TGCGCCAGCAGATCTCAGGGGGACGGCACTGAAGCTTTCTTT. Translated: CASRSQGDGTEAFF.

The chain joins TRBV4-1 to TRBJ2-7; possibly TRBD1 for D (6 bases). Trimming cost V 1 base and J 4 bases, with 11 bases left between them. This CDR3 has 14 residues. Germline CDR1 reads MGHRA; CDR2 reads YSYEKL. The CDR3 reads CASSQGTEHYEQYF. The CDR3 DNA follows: TGCGCCAGCAGCCAAGGGACAGAGCATTACGAGCAGTACTTC.

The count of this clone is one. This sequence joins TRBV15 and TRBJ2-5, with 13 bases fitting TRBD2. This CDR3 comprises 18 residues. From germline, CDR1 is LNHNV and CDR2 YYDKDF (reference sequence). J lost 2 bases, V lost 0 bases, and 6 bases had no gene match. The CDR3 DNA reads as TGTGCCACCAGCAGAGATCGAACTAGCGGGAGGGGTCAAGAGACCCAGTACTTC. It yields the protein CATSRDRTSGRGQETQYF.

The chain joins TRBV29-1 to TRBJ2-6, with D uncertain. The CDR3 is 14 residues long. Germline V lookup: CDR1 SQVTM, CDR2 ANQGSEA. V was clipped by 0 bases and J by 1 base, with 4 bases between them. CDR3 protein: CSVEEVSGANVLTF. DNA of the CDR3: TGCAGCGTTGAAGAGGTATCTGGGGCCAACGTCCTGACTTTC.

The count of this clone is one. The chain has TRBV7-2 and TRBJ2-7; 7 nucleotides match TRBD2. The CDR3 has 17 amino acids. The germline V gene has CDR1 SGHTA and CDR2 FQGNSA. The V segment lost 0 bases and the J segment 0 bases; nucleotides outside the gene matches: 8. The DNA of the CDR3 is TGTGCCAGCAGCTTAGCGGGAGGGTTTCTACTCTCCTACGAGCAGTACTTC. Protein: CASSLAGGFLLSYEQYF.

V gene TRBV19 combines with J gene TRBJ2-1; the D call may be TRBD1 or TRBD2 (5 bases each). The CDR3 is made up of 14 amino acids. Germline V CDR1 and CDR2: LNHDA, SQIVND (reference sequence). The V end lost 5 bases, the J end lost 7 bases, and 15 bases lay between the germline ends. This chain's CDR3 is CASSAEGSRNEQFF. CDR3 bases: TGTGCCAGTAGTGCAGAGGGGTCTAGAAATGAGCAGTTCTTC.